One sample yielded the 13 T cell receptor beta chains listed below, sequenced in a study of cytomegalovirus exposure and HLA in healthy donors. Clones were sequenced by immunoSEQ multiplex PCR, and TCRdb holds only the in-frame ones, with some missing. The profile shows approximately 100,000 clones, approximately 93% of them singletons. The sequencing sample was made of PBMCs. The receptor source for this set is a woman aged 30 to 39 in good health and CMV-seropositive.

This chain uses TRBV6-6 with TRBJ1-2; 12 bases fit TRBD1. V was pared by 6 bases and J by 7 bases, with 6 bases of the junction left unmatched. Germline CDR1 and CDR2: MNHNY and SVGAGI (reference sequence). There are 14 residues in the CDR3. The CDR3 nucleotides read TGTGCCAGCAGCAAGGGACAGGGGGCCTTTGGCTACACCTTC. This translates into CASSKGQGAFGYTF.

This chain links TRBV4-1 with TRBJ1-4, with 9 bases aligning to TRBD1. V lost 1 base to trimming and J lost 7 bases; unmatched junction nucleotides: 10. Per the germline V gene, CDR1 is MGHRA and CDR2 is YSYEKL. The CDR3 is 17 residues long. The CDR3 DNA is TGCGCCAGCAGCCAAGCTCCGGGACAGGGCGCCGGTGAAAAACTGTTTTTT. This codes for CASSQAPGQGAGEKLFF.

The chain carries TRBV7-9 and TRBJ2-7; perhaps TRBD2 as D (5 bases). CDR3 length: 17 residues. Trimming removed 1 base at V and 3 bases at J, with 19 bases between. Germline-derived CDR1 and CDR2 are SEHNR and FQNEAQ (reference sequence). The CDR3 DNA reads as TGTGCCAGCAGCTTAGGCCCACTGAGGAGGAAAGACTACGAGCAGTACTTC. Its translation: CASSLGPLRRKDYEQYF. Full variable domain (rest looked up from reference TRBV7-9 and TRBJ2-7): DTGVSQNPRHKITKRGQNVTFRCDPISEHNRLYWYRQTLGQGPEFLTYFQNEAQLEKSRLLSDRFSAERPKGSFSTLEIQRTEQGDSAMYLCASSLGPLRRKDYEQYFGPGTRLTVT.

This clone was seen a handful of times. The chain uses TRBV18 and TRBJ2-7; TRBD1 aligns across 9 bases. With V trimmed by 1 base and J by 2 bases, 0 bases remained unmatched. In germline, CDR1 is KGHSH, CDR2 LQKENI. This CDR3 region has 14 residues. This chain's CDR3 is CASSPRDRAYEQYF. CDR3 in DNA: TGTGCCAGCTCACCACGGGACAGGGCCTACGAGCAGTACTTC.

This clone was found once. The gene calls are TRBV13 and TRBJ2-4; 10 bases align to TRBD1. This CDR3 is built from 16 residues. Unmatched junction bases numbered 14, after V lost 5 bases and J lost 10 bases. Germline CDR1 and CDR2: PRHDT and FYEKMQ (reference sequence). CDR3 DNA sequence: TGTGCCAGCAGCCCTACCTGGGGACAGGGGCTTCCGATTCAGTACTTC. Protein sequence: CASSPTWGQGLPIQYF.

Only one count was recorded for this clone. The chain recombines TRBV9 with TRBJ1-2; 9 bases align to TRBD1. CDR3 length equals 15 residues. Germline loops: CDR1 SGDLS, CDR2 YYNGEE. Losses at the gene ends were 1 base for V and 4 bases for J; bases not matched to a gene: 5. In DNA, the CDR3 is TGTGCCAGCAGCGTATCCGGACAGGGGACCTATGGCTACACCTTC. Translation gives CASSVSGQGTYGYTF. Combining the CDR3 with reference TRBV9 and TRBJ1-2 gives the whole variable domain DSGVTQTPKHLITATGQRVTLRCSPRSGDLSVYWYQQSLDQGLQFLIQYYNGEERAKGNILERFSAQQFPDLHSELNLSSLELGDSALYFCASSVSGQGTYGYTFGSGTRLTVV.

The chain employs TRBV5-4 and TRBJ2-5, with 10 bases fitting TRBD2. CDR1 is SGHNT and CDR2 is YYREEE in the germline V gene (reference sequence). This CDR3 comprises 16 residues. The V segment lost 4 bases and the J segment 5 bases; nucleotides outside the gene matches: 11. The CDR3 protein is CASSGQAGGPTETQYF. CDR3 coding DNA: TGTGCCAGCAGCGGGCAAGCGGGAGGGCCAACGGAGACCCAGTACTTC.

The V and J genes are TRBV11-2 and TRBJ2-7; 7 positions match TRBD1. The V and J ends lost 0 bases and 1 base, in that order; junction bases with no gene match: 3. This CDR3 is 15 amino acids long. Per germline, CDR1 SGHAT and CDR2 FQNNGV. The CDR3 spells CASSLEGTASYEQYF. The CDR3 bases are TGTGCCAGCAGCTTAGAGGGGACAGCATCCTACGAGCAGTACTTC.

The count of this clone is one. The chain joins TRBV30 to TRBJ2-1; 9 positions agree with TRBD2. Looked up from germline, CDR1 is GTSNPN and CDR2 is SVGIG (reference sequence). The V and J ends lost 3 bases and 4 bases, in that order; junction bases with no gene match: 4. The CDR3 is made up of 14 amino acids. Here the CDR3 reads CAWRAGGPYNEQFF. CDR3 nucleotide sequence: TGTGCCTGGAGGGCGGGAGGGCCATACAATGAGCAGTTCTTC.

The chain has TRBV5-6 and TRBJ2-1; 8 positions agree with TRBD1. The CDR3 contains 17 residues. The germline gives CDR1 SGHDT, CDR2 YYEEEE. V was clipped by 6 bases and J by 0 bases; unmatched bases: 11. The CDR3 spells CASNLRTGLHSYNEQFF. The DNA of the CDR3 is TGTGCCAGCAACCTCAGGACAGGGCTACACTCCTACAATGAGCAGTTCTTC.

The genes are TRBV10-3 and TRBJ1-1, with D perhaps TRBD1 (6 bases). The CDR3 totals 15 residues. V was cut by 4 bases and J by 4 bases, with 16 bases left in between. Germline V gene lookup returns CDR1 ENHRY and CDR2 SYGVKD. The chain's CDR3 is CAISAAAQGSTEAFF. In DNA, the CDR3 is TGTGCCATCAGTGCGGCTGCACAGGGAAGCACTGAAGCTTTCTTT.

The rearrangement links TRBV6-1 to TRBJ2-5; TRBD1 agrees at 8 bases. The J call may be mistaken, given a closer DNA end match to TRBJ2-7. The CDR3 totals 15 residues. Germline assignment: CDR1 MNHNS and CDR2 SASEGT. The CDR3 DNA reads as TGTGCCAGCAGTGAACCGGGACAGGTAGTTTACGAGCAGTACTTC. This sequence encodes CASSEPGQVVYEQYF.

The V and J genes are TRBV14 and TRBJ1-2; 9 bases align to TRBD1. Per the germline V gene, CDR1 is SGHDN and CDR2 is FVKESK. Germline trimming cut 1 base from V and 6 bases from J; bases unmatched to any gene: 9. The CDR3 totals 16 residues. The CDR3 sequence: CASSQAGDRVSDGYTF. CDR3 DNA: TGTGCCAGCAGCCAAGCCGGGGACAGGGTTTCCGATGGCTACACCTTC.